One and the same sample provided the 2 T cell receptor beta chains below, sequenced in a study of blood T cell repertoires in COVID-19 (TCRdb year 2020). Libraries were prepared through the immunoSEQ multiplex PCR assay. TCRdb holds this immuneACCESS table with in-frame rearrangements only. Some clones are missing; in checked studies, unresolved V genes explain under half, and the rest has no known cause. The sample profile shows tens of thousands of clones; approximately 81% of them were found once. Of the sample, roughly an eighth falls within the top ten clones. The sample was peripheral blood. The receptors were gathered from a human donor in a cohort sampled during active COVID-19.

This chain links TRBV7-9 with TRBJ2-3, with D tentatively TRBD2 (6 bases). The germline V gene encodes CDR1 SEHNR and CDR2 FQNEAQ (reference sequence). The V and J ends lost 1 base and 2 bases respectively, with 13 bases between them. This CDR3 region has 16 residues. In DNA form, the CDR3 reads TGTGCCAGCAGCTTAGTGTTCGGGGGTTACACAGATACGCAGTATTTT. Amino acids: CASSLVFGGYTDTQYF.

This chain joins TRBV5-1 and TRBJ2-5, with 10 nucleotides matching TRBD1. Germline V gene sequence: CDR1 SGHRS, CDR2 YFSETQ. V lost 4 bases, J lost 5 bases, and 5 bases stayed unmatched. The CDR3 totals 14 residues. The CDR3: CASSKGQGMETQYF. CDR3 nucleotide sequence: TGCGCCAGCAGCAAGGGACAGGGGATGGAGACCCAGTACTTC.